This T cell receptor beta chain came from a study of blood T cell repertoires in COVID-19. Here immunoSEQ multiplex PCR was the method, and the copy in TCRdb shows in-frame clones only, minus some. Found here are approximately 240,000 clones, 90% to 95% of them singletons; the top ten hold approximately 2%. The receptor was derived from a woman aged 18-35 years who had recovered from COVID-19. The sequencing sample was made of PBMCs or T cells enriched from blood (not recorded which).

Written as DNA, the CDR3 is TGCGCCAGCTATGACAGGGTCGGTCAGCCCCAGCATTTT. Its translation is CASYDRVGQPQHF. V gene TRBV10-1 combines with J gene TRBJ1-5; 7 positions match TRBD1. The CDR3 consists of 13 residues. Trimming cost V 8 bases and J 6 bases; bases outside gene matches: 7. The V gene's germline CDR1 is WNHNN and CDR2 SYGVQD (reference sequence).